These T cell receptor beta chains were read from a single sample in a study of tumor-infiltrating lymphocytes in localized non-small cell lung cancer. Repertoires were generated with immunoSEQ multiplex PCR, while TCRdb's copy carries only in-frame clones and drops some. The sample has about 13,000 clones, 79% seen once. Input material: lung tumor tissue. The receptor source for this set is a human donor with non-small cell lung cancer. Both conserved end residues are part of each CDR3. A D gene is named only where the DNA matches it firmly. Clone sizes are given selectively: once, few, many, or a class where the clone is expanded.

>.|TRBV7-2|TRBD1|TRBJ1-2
TGTGCCAGCAGCCCTAGACAGGGGAGTAACTATGGCTACACCTTC
CASSPRQGSNYGYTF
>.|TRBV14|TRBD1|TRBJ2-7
TGTGCCAGCAGCAAAAAGGGACAGCAAATCTCCTACGAGCAGTACTTC
CASSKKGQQISYEQYF
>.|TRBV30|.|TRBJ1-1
TGTGCCTGGAATACAGGGAACACTGAAGCTTTCTTT
CAWNTGNTEAFF
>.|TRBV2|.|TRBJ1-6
TGTGCCAGTTGTAGAGCCCTAAATAATTCACCCCTCCACTTT
CASCRALNNSPLHF
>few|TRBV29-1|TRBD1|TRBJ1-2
TGCAGCGTTTGGACAGGGGATGGGGGCTACACCTTC
CSVWTGDGGYTF
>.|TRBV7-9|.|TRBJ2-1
TGTGCCAGCAGCTCCGGGGTGGGGCAGTTCTTC
CASSSGVGQFF
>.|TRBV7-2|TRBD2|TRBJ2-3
TGTGCCAGCAGCTTAATGGTAGCGGGGTCACGAGATACGCAGTATTTT
CASSLMVAGSRDTQYF
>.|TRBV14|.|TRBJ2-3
TGTGCCAGCAGCCAACGCACAGATACGCAGTATTTT
CASSQRTDTQYF
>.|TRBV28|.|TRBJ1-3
TGTGCCAGCATCGATGCCGCTACTGGAAACACCATATATTTT
CASIDAATGNTIYF
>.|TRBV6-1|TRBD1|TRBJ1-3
TGTGCCAGCAGTGAAGGGGGGACAGGGGTGAGAGACACCATATATTTT
CASSEGGTGVRDTIYF
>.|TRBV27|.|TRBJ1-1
TGTGCCAGCAGCCTCCAGGGGTCCAACACTGAAGCTTTCTTT
CASSLQGSNTEAFF
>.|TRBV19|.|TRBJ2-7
TGTGCCAGTACTCGGACAGCCACCTCCTACGAGCAGTACTTC
CASTRTATSYEQYF
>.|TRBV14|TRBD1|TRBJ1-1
TGTGCCAGCAGCCAAGGGACAGGCCACCTTGACGCTTTCTTT
CASSQGTGHLDAFF
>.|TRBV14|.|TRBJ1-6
TGTGCCAGCAGCCCTGGAGGGGTCTCCTATAATTCACCCCTCCACTTT
CASSPGGVSYNSPLHF
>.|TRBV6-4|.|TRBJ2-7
TGTGCCGCCGGAGGGTTCCACACCTACGAGCAGTACTTC
CAAGGFHTYEQYF
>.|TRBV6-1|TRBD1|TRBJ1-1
TGTGCCAGCAGTGAAATGTGGAGGACAGGGGAAAAAGCTTTCTTT
CASSEMWRTGEKAFF
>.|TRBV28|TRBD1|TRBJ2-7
TGTGCCAGCAGTTTACAGGGGGCAGTCTCCTACGAGCAGTACTTC
CASSLQGAVSYEQYF
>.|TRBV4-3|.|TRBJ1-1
TGCGCCAGCAGCCCGTCGGAGGGCAGGGTTGAAGCTTTCTTT
CASSPSEGRVEAFF
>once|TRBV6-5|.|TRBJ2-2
TGTGCCAGCATGACCAACACCGGGGAGCTGTTTTTT
CASMTNTGELFF
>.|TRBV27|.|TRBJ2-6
TGTGCCAGCAGTTTGGCTGGGGCCAACGTCCTGACTTTC
CASSLAGANVLTF
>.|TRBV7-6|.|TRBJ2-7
TGTGCCAGCAGCTCCAAGACAGGAATCGAGCAGTACTTC
CASSSKTGIEQYF
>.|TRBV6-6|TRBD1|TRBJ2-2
TGTGCCAGCAGTTACGACAGGGTTCGAGTCGGGGAGCTGTTTTTT
CASSYDRVRVGELFF
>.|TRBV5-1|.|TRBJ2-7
TGCGCCACCCGAGAGACAGGTGCCTACGAGCAGTACTTC
CATRETGAYEQYF
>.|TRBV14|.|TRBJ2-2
TGTGCCAGCAGCCAAGAACTTTTGAGGTCGGGTGGGGAGCTGTTTTTT
CASSQELLRSGGELFF
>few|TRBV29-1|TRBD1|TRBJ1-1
TGCAGCATAGCCGGGACAGCCAATTCTGAAGCTTTCTTT
CSIAGTANSEAFF